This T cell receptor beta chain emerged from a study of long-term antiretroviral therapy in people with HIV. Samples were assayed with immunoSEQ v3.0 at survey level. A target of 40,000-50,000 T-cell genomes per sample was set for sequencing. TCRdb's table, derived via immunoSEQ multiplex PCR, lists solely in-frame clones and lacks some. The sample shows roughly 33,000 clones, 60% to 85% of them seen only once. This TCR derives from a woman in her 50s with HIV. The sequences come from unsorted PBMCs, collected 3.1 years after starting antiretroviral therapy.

The CDR3: CASDRGYYNEQFF. CDR3 bases: TGTGCCAGCGACAGGGGGTACTACAATGAGCAGTTCTTC. The chain combines TRBV30 with TRBJ2-1; 9 nucleotides align to TRBD1. Germline V gene sequence: CDR1 GTSNPN, CDR2 SVGIG (reference sequence). The CDR3 contains 13 residues. The junction had 5 bases not matched to a gene; V was cut back by 8 bases and J by 3 bases.